This TCR beta chain was obtained from a study of blood T cells in healthy people across ages. Study-level points and caveats: It was not known whether donors were CMV positive (a possible confounder of expanded clonotype changes).

Worth noting for this clonotype: The antigen is unknown.

The V end lost 3 bases, the J end lost 7 bases, and 9 bases lay between the germline ends. Germline CDR1 reads MNHEY; CDR2 reads SMNVEV (reference sequence). The length of the CDR3 is 13 residues. The use of a sample-barcoded 5' primer and a J-beta primer mix characterized a second PCR of roughly 6 to 11 cycles. TCRdb reanalysed the 5' RACE reads using MiXCR and keeps one entry per CDR3 protein. Here the sample spans about 730,000 distinct CDR3 sequences, approximately 39% being singletons. The sequenced material came from blood. The V call is TRBV27, the J call TRBJ1-4, with D unresolved. The source is a woman in her sixties in good health. The CDR3 DNA reads as TGTGCCAGCAGTTTGGTGGGTGGTGAAAAACTGTTTTTT. Translation gives CASSLVGGEKLFF.